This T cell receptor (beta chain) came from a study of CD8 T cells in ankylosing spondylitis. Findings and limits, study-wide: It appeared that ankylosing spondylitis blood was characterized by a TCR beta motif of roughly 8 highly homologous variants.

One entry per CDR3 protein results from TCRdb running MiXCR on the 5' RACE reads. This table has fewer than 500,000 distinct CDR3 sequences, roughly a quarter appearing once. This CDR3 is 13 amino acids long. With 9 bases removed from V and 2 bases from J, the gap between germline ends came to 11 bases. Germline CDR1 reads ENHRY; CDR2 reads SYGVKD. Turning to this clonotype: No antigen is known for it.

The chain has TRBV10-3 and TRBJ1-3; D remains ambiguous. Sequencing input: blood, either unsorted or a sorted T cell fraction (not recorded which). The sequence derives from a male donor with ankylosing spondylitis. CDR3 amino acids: CAIVGETGNTIYF. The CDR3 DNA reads TGTGCCATTGTGGGTGAGACTGGAAACACCATATATTTT.